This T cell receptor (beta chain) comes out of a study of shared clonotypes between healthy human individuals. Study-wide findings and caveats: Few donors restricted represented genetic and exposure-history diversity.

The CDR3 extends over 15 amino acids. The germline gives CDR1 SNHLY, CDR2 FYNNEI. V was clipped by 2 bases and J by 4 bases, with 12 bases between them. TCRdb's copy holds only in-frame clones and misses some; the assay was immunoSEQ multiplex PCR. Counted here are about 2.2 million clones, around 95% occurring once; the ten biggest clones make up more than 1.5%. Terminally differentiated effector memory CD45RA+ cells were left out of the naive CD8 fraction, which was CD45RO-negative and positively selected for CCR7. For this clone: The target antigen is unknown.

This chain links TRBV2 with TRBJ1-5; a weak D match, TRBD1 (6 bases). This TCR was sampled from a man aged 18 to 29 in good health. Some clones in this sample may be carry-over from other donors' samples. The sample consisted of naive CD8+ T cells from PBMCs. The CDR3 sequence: CASSESAGTNQPQHF. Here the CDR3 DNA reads TGTGCCAGCAGTGAATCGGCCGGGACAAATCAGCCCCAGCATTTT.